Listed below are T cell receptor beta chains from one sample, sequenced in a study of identical twins. One entry per CDR3 protein, called by TCRdb with MiXCR from the 5' RACE reads. The repertoire has 400,000 to 550,000 distinct CDR3 sequences, 20% to 25% of them found once; the top ten carry about 2.9%. The same specimen was also included in a second study, on T cells expressing NK-cell markers.

The sample consisted of CD4+ T cells sorted from blood. The receptor source for this set is a woman younger than 35 in good health. The CDR3 runs from the conserved cysteine through the conserved F or W. D genes are given only for firm matches. Where a row states a size, it is once, few, many or the class of an expanded clone; other rows omit it.

few,TRBJ2-5,.,TRBV5-1,CASSLGRDLKVQTQYF,TGCGCCAGCAGCTTGGGGAGGGACTTGAAGGTGCAGACCCAGTACTTC
.,TRBJ2-3,.,TRBV9,CASSGSRSTDTQYF,TGTGCCAGCAGCGGCAGCCGTAGCACAGATACGCAGTATTTT
few,TRBJ2-1,.,TRBV7-2,CASSLGGGPYGDEQFF,TGTGCCAGCAGCTTAGGTGGTGGGCCATATGGGGATGAGCAGTTCTTC
.,TRBJ2-7,TRBD2,TRBV4-3,CASSQEVLAGAYEQYF,TGCGCCAGCAGCCAAGAGGTCCTAGCGGGCGCCTACGAGCAGTACTTC
.,TRBJ2-7,TRBD1,TRBV6-1,CASSQGGTIYEQYF,TGTGCCAGCAGCCAAGGGGGCACTATCTACGAGCAGTACTTC
.,TRBJ2-7,.,TRBV6-2/TRBV6-3,CASSPRTVYEQYF,TGTGCCAGCAGTCCACGGACAGTCTACGAGCAGTACTTC
few,TRBJ1-6,TRBD1,TRBV12-3/TRBV12-4,CASSLRQGSPLHF,TGTGCCAGCAGTTTAAGACAGGGGTCACCCCTCCACTTT
.,TRBJ2-1,TRBD2,TRBV9,CASSVQPGGLDVDNEQFF,TGTGCCAGCAGCGTACAGCCCGGGGGACTAGACGTAGACAATGAGCAGTTCTTC
.,TRBJ2-3,.,TRBV27,CASRLGALDTQYF,TGTGCCAGCAGGCTTGGTGCATTAGATACGCAGTATTTT
.,TRBJ1-5,TRBD1,TRBV2,CASSEGTGGQPQHF,TGTGCCAGCAGTGAGGGGACAGGGGGCCAGCCCCAGCATTTT
few,TRBJ2-5,.,TRBV12-3/TRBV12-4,CASSQATVQTQYF,TGTGCCAGCAGTCAGGCGACCGTCCAGACCCAGTACTTC
few,TRBJ1-6,.,TRBV6-1,CASKTLWAIALSPLHF,TGTGCCAGCAAGACCCTCTGGGCCATCGCTTTATCACCCCTCCACTTT
few,TRBJ2-1,.,TRBV20-1,CSARAPSGARVSEQFF,TGCAGTGCTAGAGCCCCCTCGGGGGCCAGGGTGAGTGAGCAGTTCTTC
few,TRBJ2-2,.,TRBV6-2/TRBV6-3,CASTAGTLNTGELFF,TGTGCCAGCACCGCCGGGACTCTAAACACCGGGGAGCTGTTTTTT
.,TRBJ2-7,.,TRBV5-1,CASRPTVTDYEQYF,TGCGCCAGCAGACCGACTGTGACGGACTACGAGCAGTACTTC
few,TRBJ2-7,.,TRBV5-1,CATRGRGDEQYF,TGCGCCACCCGGGGACGGGGAGACGAGCAGTACTTC
few,TRBJ1-5,TRBD1,TRBV28,CASSSGQGGNQPQHF,TGTGCCAGCAGTTCTGGACAGGGAGGCAATCAGCCCCAGCATTTT
few,TRBJ2-3,.,TRBV10-2,CASSWAGSTDTQYF,TGCGCCAGCAGTTGGGCGGGGAGCACAGATACGCAGTATTTT
few,TRBJ2-3,.,TRBV7-7,CASSKGGGSTDTQYF,TGTGCCAGCAGCAAAGGCGGCGGTAGCACAGATACGCAGTATTTT
.,TRBJ1-2,TRBD1,TRBV7-2,CASSSSSGTGSYTF,TGTGCCAGCAGCTCCAGTTCCGGGACAGGGAGCTACACCTTC
few,TRBJ1-2,.,TRBV6-1,CAVRSTAGKNYGYTF,TGTGCCGTCCGCTCGACGGCGGGCAAGAACTATGGCTACACCTTC
few,TRBJ2-3,.,TRBV9,CASSVYAGADTQYF,TGTGCCAGCAGCGTATATGCGGGTGCAGATACGCAGTATTTT
.,TRBJ2-5,TRBD1,TRBV12-3/TRBV12-4,CASSWTGRQETQYF,TGTGCCAGCAGCTGGACAGGACGACAAGAGACCCAGTACTTC
.,TRBJ2-5,TRBD1,TRBV20-1,CSASRTGIFAGETQYF,TGCAGTGCTAGCCGGACAGGGATATTTGCGGGGGAGACCCAGTACTTC
few,TRBJ2-3,.,TRBV29-1,CSVDRDSEEYF,TGCAGCGTTGATCGGGACTCCGAGGAGTATTTT
.,TRBJ2-1,.,TRBV6-1,CASTIRQGPVVDEQFF,TGTGCCAGCACCATACGGCAGGGGCCCGTGGTCGATGAGCAGTTCTTC
few,TRBJ1-2,.,TRBV5-1,CASSLTGDGYGYTF,TGCGCCAGCAGCTTGACGGGGGACGGATATGGCTACACCTTC
few,TRBJ1-1,TRBD1,TRBV12-3/TRBV12-4,CASRVGQGGTEAFF,TGTGCCAGCAGAGTCGGACAGGGAGGGACTGAAGCTTTCTTT